These T cell receptor beta chains were read from a single sample in a study of blood T cells in healthy people across ages. One entry per CDR3 protein results from TCRdb running MiXCR on the 5' RACE reads. This sample carries fewer than 800,000 distinct CDR3 sequences, around a quarter of them seen once, and the ten largest clones take 9.4%. The sample also formed part of further work on T cells of mothers and their children.

Sequenced sample: blood. These receptors were collected from a boy aged 5-17 years in good health. CDR3s include the opening cysteine and the closing phenylalanine or tryptophan. D genes are given only for firm matches. Part of the rows lack a size; the others show once, few, many or a class for expanded clones.

j_gene | v_gene | d_gene | abundance | len | CDR3nt | CDR3aa
TRBJ2-5 | TRBV29-1 | TRBD1 | few | 16 | TGCAGCGTTGATATGGTCTCTGACAGGGGGCCCCTGCTCCAGTACTTC | CSVDMVSDRGPLLQYF
TRBJ2-5 | TRBV29-1 | NA | few | 12 | TGCAGCGTTGGTGCAGGGGAGGCGACCCAGTACTTC | CSVGAGEATQYF
TRBJ2-7 | TRBV5-1 | NA | few | 12 | TGCGCCAGCAGCTCCAACAGGGACGAGCAGTACTTC | CASSSNRDEQYF
TRBJ1-4 | TRBV12-3/TRBV12-4 | TRBD1 | NA | 14 | TGTGCCAGCAACCCCAGGGGGGGCGGGGAAAAACTGTTTTTT | CASNPRGGGEKLFF
TRBJ2-2 | TRBV29-1 | NA | NA | 13 | TGCAGCGTGACCCTGGCGGAGACCGGGGAGCTGTTTTTT | CSVTLAETGELFF
TRBJ2-1 | TRBV6-2/TRBV6-3 | NA | NA | 16 | TGTGCCAGCAGTTATCCCCCTTTTTCCAGCTACAATGAGCAGTTCTTC | CASSYPPFSSYNEQFF
TRBJ2-7 | TRBV27 | NA | many | 11 | TGTGCCAGCAGCCCAATATACGAGCAGTACTTC | CASSPIYEQYF
TRBJ2-7 | TRBV5-1 | NA | NA | 13 | TGCGCCAGCAGCGGAGGCGTCGGGACGTTCTGTTTCTTC | CASSGGVGTFCFF
TRBJ2-1 | TRBV11-2 | NA | NA | 14 | TGTGCCAGCAGCCCCCCGGGTGGATACAATGAGCAGTTCTTC | CASSPPGGYNEQFF
TRBJ2-5 | TRBV28 | NA | NA | 12 | TGTGCCAGCGCCCTTTTGGGAGAGACCCAGTACTTC | CASALLGETQYF
TRBJ2-3 | TRBV20-1 | NA | NA | 14 | TGCAGTGCTAGAACCCAGGGAAGGGGAGATACGCAGTATTTT | CSARTQGRGDTQYF
TRBJ2-4 | TRBV7-9 | TRBD1 | NA | 16 | TGTGCCAGCAGCATCGGGACAGGGATTGCCAAAAACATTCAGTACTTC | CASSIGTGIAKNIQYF
TRBJ1-1 | TRBV2 | NA | NA | 11 | TGTGCCAGCAGAACGGGACCTGAAGCTTTCTTT | CASRTGPEAFF
TRBJ2-7 | TRBV12-3/TRBV12-4 | NA | once | 12 | TGTGCCAGCAGCGAACGTGTCTACGAGCAGTACTTC | CASSERVYEQYF
TRBJ1-4 | TRBV6-1 | NA | NA | 14 | TGTGCCAGCAGTGACTCCGGGGCGTGGGAAAAACTGTTTTTT | CASSDSGAWEKLFF
TRBJ1-1 | TRBV3-1 | NA | few | 15 | TGTGCCAGCAGCCAAGTTTGGGGCGGCGAAGCTGAAGCTTTCTTT | CASSQVWGGEAEAFF
TRBJ2-5 | TRBV7-6 | NA | many | 18 | TGTGCCAGCAGCTTACGTCCGTCGGGCGGCGGTGGGGCAGAGACCCAGTACTTC | CASSLRPSGGGGAETQYF
TRBJ2-7 | TRBV6-2/TRBV6-3 | NA | NA | 15 | TGTGCCAGCAGTTACTCGAGCTCCCAAGCTTACGAGCAGTACTTC | CASSYSSSQAYEQYF
TRBJ2-7 | TRBV29-1 | NA | NA | 12 | TGCAGCGTTGCGAGTTATAACACCGAGCAGTACTTC | CSVASYNTEQYF
TRBJ1-4 | TRBV4-3 | NA | few | 14 | TGCGCCGGCAGCCTCGGCCGAGGGGGAGAAAAACTGTTTTTT | CAGSLGRGGEKLFF
TRBJ2-1 | TRBV6-5 | NA | NA | 15 | TGTGCCAGCAGCCCTACAGGGCTGTCCTACAATGAGCAGTTCTTC | CASSPTGLSYNEQFF
TRBJ2-1 | TRBV6-5 | TRBD2 | few | 15 | TGTGCCAGCAGGCAAAGCGGGATAACCCACAATGAGCAGTTCTTC | CASRQSGITHNEQFF
TRBJ1-2 | TRBV3-1 | NA | few | 17 | TGTGCCAGCAGCCAAGATAGAATGGCAGGGCCAAACTATGGCTACACCTTC | CASSQDRMAGPNYGYTF
TRBJ2-5 | TRBV5-1 | NA | few | 14 | TGCGCCAGCAGCTTGCGACGTAGGGCAGAGACCCAGTACTTC | CASSLRRRAETQYF
TRBJ2-1 | TRBV7-2 | TRBD2 | NA | 15 | TGTGCCAGCAGCCCCTGGACTAGCGAGTACAATGAGCAGTTCTTC | CASSPWTSEYNEQFF
TRBJ2-3 | TRBV7-9 | NA | NA | 15 | TGTGCCAGCAGCTTCGGGACATCCTACACAGATACGCAGTATTTT | CASSFGTSYTDTQYF
TRBJ2-3 | TRBV29-1 | TRBD2 | few | 15 | TGCAGCGTTGAAGGGCGGCGGGGGTGGGCAGATACGCAGTATTTT | CSVEGRRGWADTQYF
TRBJ1-6 | TRBV9 | NA | NA | 16 | TGTGCCAGCAGCGTAGAAGGATCACCTGGGAATTCACCCCTCCACTTT | CASSVEGSPGNSPLHF
TRBJ2-1 | TRBV27 | NA | NA | 12 | TGTGCCAGCACCGACAGGTTTGATGAGCAGTTCTTC | CASTDRFDEQFF
TRBJ2-1 | TRBV28 | TRBD2 | NA | 15 | TGTGCCAGCTGCTTCGGGGGGAGCTCCTACAATGAGCAGTTCTTC | CASCFGGSSYNEQFF
TRBJ1-2 | TRBV6-6 | NA | NA | 11 | TGTGCCAGTCAGGTCTCCTATGGCTACACCTTC | CASQVSYGYTF
TRBJ2-3 | TRBV12-3/TRBV12-4 | NA | NA | 15 | TGTGCCAGCAGTTCTTCTCGGGGGCGCACAGATACGCAGTATTTT | CASSSSRGRTDTQYF
TRBJ1-1 | TRBV20-1 | NA | few | 12 | TGCAGTGCCGGGAAGTTTGTAACTGAAGCTTTCTTT | CSAGKFVTEAFF
TRBJ1-4 | TRBV20-1 | NA | NA | 15 | TGCAGTGCTAGAGACTGGGCAGGGATCGGCGAAAAACTGTTTTTT | CSARDWAGIGEKLFF
TRBJ1-4 | TRBV7-2 | TRBD1 | few | 16 | TGTGCCAGCAGCCTCCTGGGCAGGGGGCACGATGAAAAACTGTTTTTT | CASSLLGRGHDEKLFF